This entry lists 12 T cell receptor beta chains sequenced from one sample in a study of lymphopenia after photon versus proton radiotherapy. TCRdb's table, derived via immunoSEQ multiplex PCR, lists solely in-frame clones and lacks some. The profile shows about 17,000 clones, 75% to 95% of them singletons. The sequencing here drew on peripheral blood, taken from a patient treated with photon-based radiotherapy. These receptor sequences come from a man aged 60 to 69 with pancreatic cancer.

CDR3 DNA sequence: TGTGCCAGCAGTGAGGACGATACGCAGTATTTT. Protein sequence: CASSEDDTQYF. The V gene is TRBV2, the J gene TRBJ2-3; no reliable D call. CDR3 length: 11 residues. Per germline, CDR1 SNHLY and CDR2 FYNNEI. The V end was cut by 3 bases, the J end by 6 bases, with 4 bases between.

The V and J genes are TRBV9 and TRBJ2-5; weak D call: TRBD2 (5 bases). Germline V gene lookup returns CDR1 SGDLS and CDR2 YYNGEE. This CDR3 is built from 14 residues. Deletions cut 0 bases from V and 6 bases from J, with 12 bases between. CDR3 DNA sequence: TGTGCCAGCAGCGTAGTAGCCGGCGGGCAGACCCAGTACTTC. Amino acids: CASSVVAGGQTQYF. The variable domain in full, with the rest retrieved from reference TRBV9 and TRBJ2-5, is DSGVTQTPKHLITATGQRVTLRCSPRSGDLSVYWYQQSLDQGLQFLIQYYNGEERAKGNILERFSAQQFPDLHSELNLSSLELGDSALYFCASSVVAGGQTQYFGPGTRLLVL.

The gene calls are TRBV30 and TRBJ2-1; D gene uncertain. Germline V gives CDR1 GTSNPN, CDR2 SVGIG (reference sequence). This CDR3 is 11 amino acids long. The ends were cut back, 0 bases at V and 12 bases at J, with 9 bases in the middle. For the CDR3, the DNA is TGTGCCTGGAGTGTAAGGCACTTGCAGTTCTTC. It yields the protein CAWSVRHLQFF.

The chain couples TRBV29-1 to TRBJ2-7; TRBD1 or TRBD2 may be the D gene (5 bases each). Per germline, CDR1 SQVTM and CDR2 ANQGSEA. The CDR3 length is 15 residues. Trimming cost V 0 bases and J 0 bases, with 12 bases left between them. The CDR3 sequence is CSVEERGTSSYEQYF. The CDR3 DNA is TGCAGCGTTGAAGAGAGGGGAACGAGCTCCTACGAGCAGTACTTC.

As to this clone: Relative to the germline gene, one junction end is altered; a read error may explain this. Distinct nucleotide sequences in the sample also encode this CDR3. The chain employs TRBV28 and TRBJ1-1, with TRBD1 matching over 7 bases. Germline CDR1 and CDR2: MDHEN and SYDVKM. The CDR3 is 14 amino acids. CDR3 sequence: CASSPMTGWTEAFF. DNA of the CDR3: TGTGCCAGCAGTCCGATGACAGGGTGGACTGAAGCCTTCTTC.

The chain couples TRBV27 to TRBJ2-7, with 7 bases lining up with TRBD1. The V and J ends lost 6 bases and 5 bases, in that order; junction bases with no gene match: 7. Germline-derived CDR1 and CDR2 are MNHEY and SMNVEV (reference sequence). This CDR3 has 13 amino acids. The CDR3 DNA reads TGTGCCAGCAGGCCAGGGGGATCGGACGAGCAGTACTTC. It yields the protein CASRPGGSDEQYF.

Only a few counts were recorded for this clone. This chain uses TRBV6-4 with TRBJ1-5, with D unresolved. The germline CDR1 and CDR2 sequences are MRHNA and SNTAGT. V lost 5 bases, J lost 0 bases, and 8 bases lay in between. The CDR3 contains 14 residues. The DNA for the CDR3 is TGTGCCAGCAGTCCTAATTATAGCAATCAGCCCCAGCATTTT. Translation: CASSPNYSNQPQHF.

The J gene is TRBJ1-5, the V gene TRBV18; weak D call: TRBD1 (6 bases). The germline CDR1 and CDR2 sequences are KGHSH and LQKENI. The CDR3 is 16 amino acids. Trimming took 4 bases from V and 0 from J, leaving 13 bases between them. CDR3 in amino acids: CASSLGQLYSNQPQHF. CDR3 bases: TGTGCCAGCTCACTAGGACAGCTGTATAGCAATCAGCCCCAGCATTTT.

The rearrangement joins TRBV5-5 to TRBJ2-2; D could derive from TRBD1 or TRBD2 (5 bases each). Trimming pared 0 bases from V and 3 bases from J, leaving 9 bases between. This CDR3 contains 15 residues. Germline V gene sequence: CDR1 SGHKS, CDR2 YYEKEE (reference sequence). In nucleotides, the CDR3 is TGTGCCAGCAGCTTGGTAGTGGGACACACCGGGGAGCTGTTTTTT. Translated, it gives CASSLVVGHTGELFF.

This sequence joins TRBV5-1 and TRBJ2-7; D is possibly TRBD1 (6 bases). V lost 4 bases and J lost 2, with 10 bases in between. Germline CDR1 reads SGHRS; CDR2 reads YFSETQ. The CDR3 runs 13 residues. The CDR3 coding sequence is TGCGCCAGCAGCAACGGACAGACCTACGAGCAGTACTTC. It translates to CASSNGQTYEQYF.

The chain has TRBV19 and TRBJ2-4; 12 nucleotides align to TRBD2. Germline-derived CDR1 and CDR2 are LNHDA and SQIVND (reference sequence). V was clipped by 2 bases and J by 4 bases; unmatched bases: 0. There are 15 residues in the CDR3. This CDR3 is CASSILAGGKNIQYF. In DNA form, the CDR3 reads TGTGCCAGTAGTATACTAGCGGGGGGGAAAAACATTCAGTACTTC.

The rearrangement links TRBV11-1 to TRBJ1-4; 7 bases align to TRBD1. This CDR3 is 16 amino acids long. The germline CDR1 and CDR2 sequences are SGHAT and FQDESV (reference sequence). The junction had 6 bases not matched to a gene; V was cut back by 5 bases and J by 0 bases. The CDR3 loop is CASSRATGATNEKLFF. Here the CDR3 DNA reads TGTGCCAGCAGCCGGGCAACAGGGGCAACTAATGAAAAACTGTTTTTT.